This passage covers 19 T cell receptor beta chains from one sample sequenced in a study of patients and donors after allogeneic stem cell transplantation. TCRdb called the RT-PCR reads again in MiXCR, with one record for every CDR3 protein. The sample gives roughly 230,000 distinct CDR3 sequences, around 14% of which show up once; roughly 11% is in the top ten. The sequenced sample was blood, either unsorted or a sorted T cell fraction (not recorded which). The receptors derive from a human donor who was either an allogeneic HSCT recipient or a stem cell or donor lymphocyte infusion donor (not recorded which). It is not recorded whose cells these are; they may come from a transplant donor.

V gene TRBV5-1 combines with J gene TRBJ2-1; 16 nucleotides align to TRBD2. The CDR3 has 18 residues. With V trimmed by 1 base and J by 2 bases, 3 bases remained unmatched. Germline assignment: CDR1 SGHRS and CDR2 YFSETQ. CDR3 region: CASSLLGTSGGAYNEQFF. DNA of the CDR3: TGCGCCAGCAGCTTGTTAGGGACTAGCGGGGGGGCCTACAATGAGCAGTTCTTC.

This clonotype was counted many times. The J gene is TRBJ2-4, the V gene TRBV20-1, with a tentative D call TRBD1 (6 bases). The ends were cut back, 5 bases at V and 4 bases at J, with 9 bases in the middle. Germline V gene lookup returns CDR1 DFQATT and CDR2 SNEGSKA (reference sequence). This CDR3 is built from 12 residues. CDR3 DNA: TGCAGTGCTGAGAGGGGGAAAAACATTCAGTACTTC. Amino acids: CSAERGKNIQYF.

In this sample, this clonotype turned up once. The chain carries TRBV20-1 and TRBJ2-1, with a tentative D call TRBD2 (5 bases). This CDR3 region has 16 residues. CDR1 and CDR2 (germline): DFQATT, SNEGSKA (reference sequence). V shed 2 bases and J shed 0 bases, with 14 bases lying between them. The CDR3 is CSARPESRGSYNEQFF. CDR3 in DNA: TGCAGTGCTAGACCAGAATCCCGGGGCTCCTACAATGAGCAGTTCTTC.

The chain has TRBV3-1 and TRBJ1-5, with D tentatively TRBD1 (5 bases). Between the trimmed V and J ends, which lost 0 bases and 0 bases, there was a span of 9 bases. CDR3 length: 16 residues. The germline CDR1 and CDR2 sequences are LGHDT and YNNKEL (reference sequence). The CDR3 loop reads CASSQETGYSNQPQHF. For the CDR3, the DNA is TGTGCCAGCAGCCAAGAAACAGGTTATAGCAATCAGCCCCAGCATTTT.

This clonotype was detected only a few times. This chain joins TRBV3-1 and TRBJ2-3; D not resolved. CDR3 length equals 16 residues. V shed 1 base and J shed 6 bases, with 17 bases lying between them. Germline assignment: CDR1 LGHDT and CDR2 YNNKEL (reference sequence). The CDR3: CASSQGVSGLTDTQYF. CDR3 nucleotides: TGTGCCAGCAGCCAAGGAGTTAGTGGCTTGACGGATACGCAGTATTTT.

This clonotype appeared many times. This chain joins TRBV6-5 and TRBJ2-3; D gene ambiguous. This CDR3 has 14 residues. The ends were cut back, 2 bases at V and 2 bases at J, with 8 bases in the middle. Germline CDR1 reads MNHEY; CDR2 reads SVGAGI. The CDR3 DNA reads TGTGCCAGCAGTTACAATCCCCTCACAGATACGCAGTATTTT. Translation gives CASSYNPLTDTQYF.

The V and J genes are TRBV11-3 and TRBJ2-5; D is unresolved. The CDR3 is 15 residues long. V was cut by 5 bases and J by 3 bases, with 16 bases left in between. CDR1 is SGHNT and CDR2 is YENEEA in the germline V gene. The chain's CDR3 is CASSHGIGPKETQYF. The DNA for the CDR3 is TGTGCCAGCAGCCATGGGATAGGGCCTAAAGAGACCCAGTACTTC.

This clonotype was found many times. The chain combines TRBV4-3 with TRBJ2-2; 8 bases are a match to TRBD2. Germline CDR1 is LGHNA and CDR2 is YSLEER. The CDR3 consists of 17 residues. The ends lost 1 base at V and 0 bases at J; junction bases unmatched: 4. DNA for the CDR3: TGCGCCAGCAGCCAAGCGCCGGGACTAGCGAACACCGGGGAGCTGTTTTTT. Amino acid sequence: CASSQAPGLANTGELFF.

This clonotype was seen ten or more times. CDR3 in amino acids: CASSTRQGTLEAFF. The CDR3 DNA reads as TGTGCCAGTAGCACCCGACAGGGTACGCTAGAAGCTTTCTTT. The rearrangement links TRBV19 to TRBJ1-1; 7 nucleotides agree with TRBD1. CDR1 and CDR2 (germline): LNHDA, SQIVND (reference sequence). This CDR3 has 14 amino acids. V gave up 6 bases and J gave up 8 bases; unmatched junction bases: 12.

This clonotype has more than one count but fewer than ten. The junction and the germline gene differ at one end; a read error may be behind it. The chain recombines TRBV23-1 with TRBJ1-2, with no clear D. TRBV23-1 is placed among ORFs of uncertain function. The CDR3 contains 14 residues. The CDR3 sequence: CASRHQSADYGYTF. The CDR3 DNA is TGCGCCAGCCGTCATCAGTCTGCGGACTATGGCTACACCTTC.

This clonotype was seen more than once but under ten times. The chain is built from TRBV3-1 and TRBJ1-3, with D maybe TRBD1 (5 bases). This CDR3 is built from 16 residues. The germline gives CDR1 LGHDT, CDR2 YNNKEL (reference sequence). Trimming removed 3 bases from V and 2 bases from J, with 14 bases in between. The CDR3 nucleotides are TGTGCCAGCAGCCACCAACCGGGGGGTGCTGGAAACACCATATATTTT. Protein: CASSHQPGGAGNTIYF.

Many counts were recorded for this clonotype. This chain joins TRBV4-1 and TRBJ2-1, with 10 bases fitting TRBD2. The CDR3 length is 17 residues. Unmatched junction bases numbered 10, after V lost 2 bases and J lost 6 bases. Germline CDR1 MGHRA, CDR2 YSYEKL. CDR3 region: CASSQTSGGAFSNEQFF. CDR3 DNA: TGCGCCAGCAGCCAAACCAGCGGGGGGGCCTTTAGCAATGAGCAGTTCTTC.

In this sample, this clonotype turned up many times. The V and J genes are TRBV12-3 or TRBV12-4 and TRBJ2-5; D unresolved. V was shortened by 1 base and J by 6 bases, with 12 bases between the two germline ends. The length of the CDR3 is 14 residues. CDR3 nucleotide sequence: TGTGCCAGCAGTTTAGGACCAGGAGTTCAGACCCAGTACTTC. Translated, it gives CASSLGPGVQTQYF.

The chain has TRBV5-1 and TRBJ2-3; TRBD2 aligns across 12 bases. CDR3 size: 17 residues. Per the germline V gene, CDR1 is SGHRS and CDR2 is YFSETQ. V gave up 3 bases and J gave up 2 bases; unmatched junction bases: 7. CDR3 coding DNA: TGCGCCAGCAGCTCGCACCTAGCGGGAGGGAACACAGATACGCAGTATTTT. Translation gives CASSSHLAGGNTDTQYF.

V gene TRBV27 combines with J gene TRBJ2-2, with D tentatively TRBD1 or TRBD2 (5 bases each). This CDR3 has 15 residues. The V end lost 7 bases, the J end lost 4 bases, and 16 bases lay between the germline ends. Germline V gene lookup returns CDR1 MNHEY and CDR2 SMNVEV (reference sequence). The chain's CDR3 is CASTGGRLGTGELFF. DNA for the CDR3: TGTGCCAGCACTGGGGGACGACTGGGCACCGGGGAGCTGTTTTTT.

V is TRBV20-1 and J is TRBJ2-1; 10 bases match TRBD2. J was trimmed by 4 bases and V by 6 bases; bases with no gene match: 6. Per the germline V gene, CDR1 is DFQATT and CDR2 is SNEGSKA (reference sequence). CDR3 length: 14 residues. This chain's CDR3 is CSARTSGLYNEQFF. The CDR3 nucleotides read TGCAGTGCCCGGACTAGCGGACTGTACAATGAGCAGTTCTTC.

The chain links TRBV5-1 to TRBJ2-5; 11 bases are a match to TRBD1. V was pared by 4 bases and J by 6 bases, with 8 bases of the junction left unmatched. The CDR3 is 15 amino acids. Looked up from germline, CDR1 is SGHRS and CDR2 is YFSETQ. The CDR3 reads CASSLAGQGEKTQYF. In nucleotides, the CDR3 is TGCGCCAGCAGCCTCGCGGGACAGGGGGAAAAGACCCAGTACTTC.

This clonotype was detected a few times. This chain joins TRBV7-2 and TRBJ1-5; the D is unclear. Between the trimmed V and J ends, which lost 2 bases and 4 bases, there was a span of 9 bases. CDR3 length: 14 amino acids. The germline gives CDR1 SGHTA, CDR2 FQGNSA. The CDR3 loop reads CASSLSLRNQPQHF. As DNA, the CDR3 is TGTGCCAGCAGCTTATCGCTCAGGAATCAGCCCCAGCATTTT.

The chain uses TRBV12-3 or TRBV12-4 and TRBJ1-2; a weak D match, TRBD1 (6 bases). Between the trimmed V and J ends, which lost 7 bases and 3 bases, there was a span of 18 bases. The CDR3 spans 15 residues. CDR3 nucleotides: TGTGCCAGCACCGGCTCCGGGGGGCCGCACTATGGCTACACCTTC. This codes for CASTGSGGPHYGYTF.